This T cell receptor (beta chain) was recorded in a study of technical replicates of blood from several donors. Clones were read by immunoSEQ multiplex PCR, and TCRdb kept only the in-frame ones, dropping some. Seen here are more than 55,000 clones, 85% to 95% observed once, and the top ten hold 0.38%. V dropped 4 bases and J dropped 4 bases, with 5 bases sitting between them. CDR3 length equals 12 residues. CDR1 is SEHNR, CDR2 FQNEAQ, per germline (reference sequence). The gene calls are TRBV7-9 and TRBJ2-1; no clear D gene. Sequenced: T cells isolated from PBMCs. The clonotype originates from a human donor in good health. CDR3 protein: CASSSHYNEQFF. CDR3 DNA: TGTGCCAGCAGCTCACATTACAATGAGCAGTTCTTC.